The rows below give T cell receptor beta chains drawn from one sample of a study of identical twins. TCRdb reanalysed the 5' RACE reads using MiXCR and keeps one entry per CDR3 protein. This table has hundreds of thousands of distinct CDR3 sequences, 15% to 20% appearing once. These same data were also listed under a study on T cells expressing NK-cell markers.

The material sequenced was PBMCs. The receptor set was obtained from a woman in her late teens or twenties in good health. CDR3s include the opening cysteine and the closing phenylalanine or tryptophan. Fields, in order: V gene, D gene, clone size, J gene, CDR3 protein, CDR3 DNA. D genes are given only for firm matches. A clone size is listed for some rows: how often the clone was seen (once, few, many), or a class if it is expanded.

V: TRBV20-1; D: TRBD2; size: -; J: TRBJ2-7; CDR3: CSATVGLVAEQYF; DNA: TGCAGTGCTACCGTGGGACTAGTCGCCGAGCAGTACTTC
V: TRBV7-2; D: -; size: few; J: TRBJ2-7; CDR3: CASSARLVQEQYF; DNA: TGTGCCAGCAGCGCAAGACTAGTGCAAGAGCAGTACTTC
V: TRBV11-2; D: -; size: -; J: TRBJ2-1; CDR3: CASSLQGGLRYNEQFF; DNA: TGTGCCAGCAGCTTGCAGGGAGGCTTGCGCTACAATGAGCAGTTCTTC
V: TRBV6-5; D: TRBD2; size: few; J: TRBJ2-5; CDR3: CASSYSAGDQETQYF; DNA: TGTGCCAGCAGTTACTCGGCGGGGGACCAAGAGACCCAGTACTTC
V: TRBV12-3/TRBV12-4; D: -; size: many; J: TRBJ1-1; CDR3: CASSFGGRTEAFF; DNA: TGTGCCAGCAGTTTTGGGGGGAGGACTGAAGCTTTCTTT
V: TRBV10-3; D: TRBD1; size: many; J: TRBJ2-7; CDR3: CATQQGAFSYEQYF; DNA: TGTGCCACACAACAGGGGGCCTTCTCCTACGAGCAGTACTTC
V: TRBV12-3/TRBV12-4; D: -; size: few; J: TRBJ2-1; CDR3: CASSNHDEGIGNEQFF; DNA: TGTGCCAGCAGCAACCATGACGAGGGCATAGGGAATGAGCAGTTCTTC
V: TRBV5-6; D: -; size: -; J: TRBJ2-1; CDR3: CASSLGGLGEQFF; DNA: TGTGCCAGCAGCTTGGGGGGCTTGGGTGAGCAGTTCTTC
V: TRBV18; D: TRBD2; size: few; J: TRBJ2-3; CDR3: CASSQGRTSGRPDTQYF; DNA: TGTGCCAGCTCACAAGGCCGAACTAGCGGGAGGCCAGATACGCAGTATTTT
V: TRBV12-3/TRBV12-4; D: TRBD1; size: few; J: TRBJ1-1; CDR3: CASSFGTEGDFAFF; DNA: TGTGCCAGCAGTTTCGGGACAGAGGGGGATTTTGCTTTCTTT
V: TRBV5-1; D: -; size: few; J: TRBJ2-3; CDR3: CASSPSTRIPSTDTQYF; DNA: TGCGCCAGCAGCCCCTCTACCCGGATTCCTAGCACAGATACGCAGTATTTT
V: TRBV25-1; D: TRBD1; size: few; J: TRBJ2-2; CDR3: CASSQWEVDRAGGELFF; DNA: TGTGCCAGCAGCCAATGGGAGGTGGACAGGGCAGGCGGGGAGCTGTTTTTT
V: TRBV12-3/TRBV12-4; D: -; size: many; J: TRBJ1-1; CDR3: CASSLGPEAFF; DNA: TGCGCCAGCAGCTTAGGTCCTGAAGCTTTCTTT
V: TRBV5-1; D: -; size: -; J: TRBJ2-7; CDR3: CASSLEGSPYEQYF; DNA: TGCGCCAGCAGCTTGGAAGGTAGCCCCTACGAGCAGTACTTC
V: TRBV12-3/TRBV12-4; D: TRBD1; size: -; J: TRBJ2-3; CDR3: CASRVDRGPADTQYF; DNA: TGTGCCAGCAGGGTCGACAGGGGTCCCGCAGATACGCAGTATTTT
V: TRBV6-5; D: TRBD1; size: -; J: TRBJ2-1; CDR3: CASSYADRDPYNEQFF; DNA: TGTGCCAGCAGTTACGCGGACAGGGACCCCTACAATGAGCAGTTCTTC
V: TRBV30; D: -; size: -; J: TRBJ2-1; CDR3: CAWRGPGGNEQFF; DNA: TGTGCCTGGAGGGGCCCCGGGGGCAATGAGCAGTTCTTC
V: TRBV10-3; D: TRBD2; size: -; J: TRBJ2-7; CDR3: CAISGQTSGSYEQYF; DNA: TGTGCCATCAGTGGCCAGACTAGCGGAAGCTACGAGCAGTACTTC
V: TRBV12-3/TRBV12-4; D: -; size: -; J: TRBJ2-1; CDR3: CASSVQISYNEQFF; DNA: TGTGCCAGCAGTGTACAGATCTCCTACAATGAGCAGTTCTTC
V: TRBV29-1; D: -; size: -; J: TRBJ1-1; CDR3: CSAGQKNTEAFF; DNA: TGCAGCGCTGGACAGAAAAACACTGAAGCTTTCTTT
V: TRBV12-5; D: TRBD1; size: many; J: TRBJ2-1; CDR3: CASGSRDSNEQFF; DNA: TGTGCTAGTGGTTCCCGGGACAGCAATGAGCAGTTCTTC
V: TRBV3-1; D: -; size: -; J: TRBJ2-7; CDR3: CASSQDSPVSYEQYF; DNA: TGTGCCAGCAGCCAAGATTCCCCGGTAAGCTACGAGCAGTACTTC
V: TRBV20-1; D: -; size: medium-sized; J: TRBJ2-3; CDR3: CSAPGSTSTDTQYF; DNA: TGCAGTGCCCCAGGATCTACTAGCACAGATACGCAGTATTTT
V: TRBV5-1; D: -; size: -; J: TRBJ2-1; CDR3: CASSLDGVRSNEQFF; DNA: TGCGCCAGCAGCTTGGATGGGGTTCGGTCCAATGAGCAGTTCTTC
V: TRBV20-1; D: -; size: few; J: TRBJ1-1; CDR3: CSARDPQDGLNTEAFF; DNA: TGCAGTGCTAGAGATCCTCAGGACGGCTTAAACACTGAAGCTTTCTTT
V: TRBV14; D: -; size: -; J: TRBJ2-1; CDR3: CASSQTGFLESNEQFF; DNA: TGTGCCAGCAGCCAAACCGGCTTCTTGGAAAGCAATGAGCAGTTCTTC
V: TRBV12-3/TRBV12-4; D: -; size: -; J: TRBJ1-5; CDR3: CASSFRQLNQPQHF; DNA: TGTGCCAGCAGTTTCCGGCAACTCAATCAGCCCCAGCATTTT
V: TRBV12-3/TRBV12-4; D: -; size: many; J: TRBJ2-4; CDR3: CASSLGGHIQYF; DNA: TGTGCCAGCAGTTTGGGGGGACACATTCAGTACTTC
V: TRBV10-3; D: TRBD2; size: -; J: TRBJ2-7; CDR3: CAISESLLAQGGLAGQYF; DNA: TGTGCCATCAGTGAGTCGCTCCTTGCGCAGGGTGGTTTAGCGGGGCAGTACTTC
V: TRBV10-3; D: TRBD1; size: -; J: TRBJ2-1; CDR3: CAISGGQETYNEQFF; DNA: TGTGCCATCAGTGGGGGACAGGAGACCTACAATGAGCAGTTCTTC
V: TRBV27; D: -; size: -; J: TRBJ1-1; CDR3: CASSLVTGASEAFF; DNA: TGTGCCAGCAGTTTAGTAACGGGGGCCAGTGAAGCTTTCTTT
V: TRBV20-1; D: -; size: -; J: TRBJ1-4; CDR3: CSARDRTGLEKLFF; DNA: TGCAGTGCTAGAGACCGAACAGGGCTGGAAAAACTGTTTTTT
V: TRBV11-2; D: TRBD1; size: -; J: TRBJ2-3; CDR3: CASSKTGGNTDTQYF; DNA: TGTGCCAGCAGTAAGACAGGGGGTAACACAGATACGCAGTATTTT
V: TRBV12-3/TRBV12-4; D: TRBD1; size: -; J: TRBJ1-4; CDR3: CASSFTGGNEKLFF; DNA: TGTGCCAGCAGTTTCACAGGGGGTAATGAAAAACTGTTTTTT
V: TRBV18; D: -; size: -; J: TRBJ2-7; CDR3: CASSPTRGAFDYEQYF; DNA: TGTGCCAGCTCGCCTACAAGGGGGGCGTTCGACTACGAGCAGTACTTC
V: TRBV9; D: TRBD2; size: -; J: TRBJ2-5; CDR3: CASSVSTGLSETQYF; DNA: TGTGCCAGCAGCGTCTCAACGGGACTATCGGAGACCCAGTACTTC
V: TRBV6-1; D: TRBD2; size: -; J: TRBJ2-3; CDR3: CASSNLGAGGDTQYF; DNA: TGTGCCAGCAGCAACTTGGGAGCGGGAGGGGATACGCAGTATTTT
V: TRBV5-1; D: TRBD1; size: few; J: TRBJ2-1; CDR3: CASSKQGTRIYNEQFF; DNA: TGCGCCAGCAGTAAACAGGGGACACGGATTTACAATGAGCAGTTCTTC
V: TRBV10-3; D: -; size: -; J: TRBJ1-1; CDR3: CAIRQDQNTEAFF; DNA: TGTGCCATCCGCCAGGACCAGAACACTGAAGCTTTCTTT
V: TRBV12-3/TRBV12-4; D: -; size: -; J: TRBJ1-1; CDR3: CASSLAHRTFFAFF; DNA: TGTGCCAGCAGTTTAGCGCATCGGACGTTCTTTGCTTTCTTT
V: TRBV29-1; D: -; size: few; J: TRBJ2-1; CDR3: CSVVGHNRLNEQFF; DNA: TGCAGCGTTGTAGGGCATAATAGGCTCAATGAGCAGTTCTTC
V: TRBV2; D: -; size: many; J: TRBJ1-5; CDR3: CASSGQLNQPQHF; DNA: TGTGCCAGCAGCGGACAGTTAAATCAGCCCCAGCATTTT
V: TRBV23-1; D: -; size: -; J: TRBJ2-2; CDR3: CASSQSAADNTGELFF; DNA: TGCGCCAGCAGTCAATCGGCGGCGGATAACACCGGGGAGCTGTTTTTT
V: TRBV10-3; D: -; size: -; J: TRBJ2-2; CDR3: CANATGGNTGELFF; DNA: TGTGCCAACGCAACCGGGGGAAATACCGGGGAGCTGTTTTTT
V: TRBV24-1; D: -; size: few; J: TRBJ2-1; CDR3: CATSEANYNEQFF; DNA: TGTGCCACCAGTGAGGCGAACTACAATGAGCAGTTCTTC
V: TRBV20-1; D: -; size: many; J: TRBJ2-1; CDR3: CSATSDHNEQFF; DNA: TGCAGTGCTACTAGCGACCACAATGAGCAGTTCTTC
V: TRBV20-1; D: -; size: -; J: TRBJ2-1; CDR3: CSARDKGPLF; DNA: TGCAGTGCTAGAGATAAAGGCCCCCTCTTC
V: TRBV7-9; D: -; size: few; J: TRBJ1-1; CDR3: CASRWQATEAFF; DNA: TGTGCCAGCAGGTGGCAGGCCACTGAAGCTTTCTTT